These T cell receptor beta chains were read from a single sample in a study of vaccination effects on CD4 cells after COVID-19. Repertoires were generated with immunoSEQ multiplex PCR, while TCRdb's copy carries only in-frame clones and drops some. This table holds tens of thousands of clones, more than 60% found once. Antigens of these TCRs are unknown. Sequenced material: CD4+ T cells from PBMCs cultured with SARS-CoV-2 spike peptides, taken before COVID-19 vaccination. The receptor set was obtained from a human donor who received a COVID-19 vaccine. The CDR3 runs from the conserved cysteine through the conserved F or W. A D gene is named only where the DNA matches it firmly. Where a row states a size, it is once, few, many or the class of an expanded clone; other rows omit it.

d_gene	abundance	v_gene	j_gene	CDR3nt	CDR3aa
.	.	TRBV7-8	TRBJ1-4	TGTGCCAGCAGCAGGGGTGGGTGGGAAAAACTGTTTTTT	CASSRGGWEKLFF
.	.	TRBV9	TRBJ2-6	TGTGCCAGCAGCGTAGATCCGGGACATCTCTCTGGGGCCAACGTCCTGACTTTC	CASSVDPGHLSGANVLTF
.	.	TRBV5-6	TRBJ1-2	TGTGCCAGCAGTCCCCCGGGGAGGGATGGCTACACCTTC	CASSPPGRDGYTF
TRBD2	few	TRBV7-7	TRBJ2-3	TGTGCCAGCAGCCCCTCCGGACTAGCGGGGGCAGATACGCAGTATTTT	CASSPSGLAGADTQYF
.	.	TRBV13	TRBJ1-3	TGTGCCAGCATCCTACTTCACGGACGGAGGGGAGCTGGAAACACCATATATTTT	CASILLHGRRGAGNTIYF
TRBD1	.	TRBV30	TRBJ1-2	TGTGCCTGGAGTGGACAGGGCACCTATGGCTACACCTTC	CAWSGQGTYGYTF
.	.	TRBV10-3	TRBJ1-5	TGTGCCATCAGTGAGTTGGAGTGGCAGCCCCAGCATTTT	CAISELEWQPQHF
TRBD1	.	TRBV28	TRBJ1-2	TGTGCCAGCAGGCGCTCCCTACAGGGGAACTATGGCTACACCTTC	CASRRSLQGNYGYTF
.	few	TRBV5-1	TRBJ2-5	TGCGCCAGCAGCTTGGTTGCGGGGGCCACATGGGAGGAGACCCAGTACTTC	CASSLVAGATWEETQYF
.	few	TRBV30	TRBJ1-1	TGTGCCTGGAGTGTACGCGGGAACACTGAAGCTTTCTTT	CAWSVRGNTEAFF
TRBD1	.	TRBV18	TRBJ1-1	TGTGCCAGCTCATGGAAGACAGGGGCGAACACTGAAGCTTTCTTT	CASSWKTGANTEAFF